The 4 T cell receptor beta chains given below trace back to one sample, sequenced in a study of shared clonotypes between healthy human individuals. Some clones are missing from TCRdb's copy, which holds only in-frame ones; the method was immunoSEQ multiplex PCR. The sample records 2 million to 2.5 million clones, approximately 95% being singletons. The sample comprised naive CD4+ T cells from PBMCs. Subset denoted: CD45RA+ positively selected. The receptors shown here come from a man between 18 and 35 years old in good health. Some clones in this sample may be carry-over from other donors' samples.

The chain carries TRBV15 and TRBJ1-2; the D gene is possibly TRBD1 (5 bases). This CDR3 is 15 amino acids long. Trimming cost V 9 bases and J 4 bases, with 21 bases left between them. The germline V gene has CDR1 LNHNV and CDR2 YYDKDF (reference sequence). The CDR3 protein is CATYNKGDRGYGYTF. In nucleotides, the CDR3 is TGTGCCACTTATAACAAAGGGGATCGGGGCTATGGCTACACCTTC.

On this clone itself: Distinct nucleotide sequences in the sample also encode this CDR3. The chain recombines TRBV7-2 with TRBJ2-7; D is uncertain. The CDR3 covers 15 residues. CDR1 is SGHTA and CDR2 is FQGNSA in the germline V gene. Deletions cut 0 bases from V and 2 bases from J, with 11 bases between. The DNA of the CDR3 is TGTGCCAGCAGCTTAGCCCCGGACGGTACCTACGAGCAGTACTTC. This gives the protein CASSLAPDGTYEQYF.

The rearrangement uses TRBV7-6 and TRBJ2-1; perhaps TRBD1 as D (5 bases). V dropped 8 bases and J dropped 0 bases, with 8 bases sitting between them. The CDR3 spans 13 residues. The germline V gene encodes CDR1 SGHVS and CDR2 FNYEAQ. The CDR3 nucleotides are TGTGCCAGCTCAAGGGGCTCCTACAATGAGCAGTTCTTC. Amino acid sequence: CASSRGSYNEQFF.

Only one count was recorded for this clone. The chain employs TRBV5-1 and TRBJ2-3, with D perhaps TRBD1 or TRBD2 (5 bases each). The CDR3 is 13 residues long. Germline CDR1 and CDR2: SGHRS and YFSETQ. V was shortened by 7 bases and J by 8 bases, with 17 bases between the two germline ends. The CDR3 region is CASEGSGPGTQYF. CDR3 bases: TGCGCCAGCGAGGGTTCAGGGCCCGGTACGCAGTATTTT.